The 10 T cell receptor beta chains below come from one sample, sequenced in a study of blood T cell repertoires in COVID-19. Repertoires were generated with immunoSEQ multiplex PCR, while TCRdb's copy carries only in-frame clones and drops some. This table holds hundreds of thousands of clones, around 88% found once. The sequencing input was PBMCs or T cells enriched from blood (not recorded which). The receptor set was obtained from a woman between 40 and 50 years old with acute COVID-19.

The chain recombines TRBV29-1 with TRBJ2-5; TRBD2 might be the D (5 bases). CDR1 is SQVTM and CDR2 is ANQGSEA in the germline V gene. CDR3 size: 12 residues. Trimming removed 1 base at V and 4 bases at J, with 7 bases between. CDR3 residues: CSVEGRGETQYF. For the CDR3, the DNA is TGCAGCGTTGAAGGACGGGGAGAGACCCAGTACTTC.

This chain uses TRBV5-5 with TRBJ1-5, with D possibly matching TRBD1 (5 bases). The CDR3 is 15 amino acids. The germline V gene encodes CDR1 SGHKS and CDR2 YYEKEE (reference sequence). Trimming took off 1 base at V and 1 base at J, with 9 bases between the two ends. The CDR3 protein is CASSLLTVSNQPQHF. The CDR3 DNA reads TGTGCCAGCAGCTTGTTGACAGTGAGCAATCAGCCCCAGCATTTT.

V usage is TRBV5-1 and J usage is TRBJ2-1, with TRBD2 identical over 10 bases. The germline CDR1 and CDR2 sequences are SGHRS and YFSETQ. Trimming removed 1 base from V and 10 bases from J; junction bases left unmatched: 8. CDR3 size: 15 residues. The CDR3 here is CASSLSSGSHLEQFF. CDR3 coding DNA: TGCGCCAGCAGCTTGTCTAGCGGGAGTCACCTCGAGCAGTTCTTC.

This chain joins TRBV3-1 (or the pseudogene TRBV3-2) and TRBJ2-6, with D perhaps matching TRBD2 (6 bases). Germline V CDR1 and CDR2: LGHDT, YNNKEL (reference sequence). The CDR3 runs 15 residues. Trimming shortened V by 9 bases and J by 4 bases, and 16 bases separated the two germline ends. CDR3 region: CASRDSFLGANVLTF. CDR3 DNA: TGTGCCAGTCGGGACTCCTTCCTCGGGGCCAACGTCCTGACTTTC.

For this clone: The junction shows a germline mismatch at one end, possibly a read error. The same CDR3 arises from other DNA sequences in this sample as well. The gene calls are TRBV23-1 and TRBJ2-2; D gene unclear. TRBV23-1 counts as an open reading frame of uncertain function. This CDR3 has 16 residues. The CDR3 region is CASSQSDQANTGELFF. The DNA of the CDR3 is TGTGCCAGCAGTCAATCCGACCAGGCGAACACCGGGGAGCTGTTTTTT.

The V and J genes are TRBV25-1 and TRBJ2-3, with 9 bases that match TRBD1. Trimming removed 0 bases from V and 9 bases from J; junction bases left unmatched: 4. The germline V gene encodes CDR1 MGHDK and CDR2 SYGVNS. The CDR3 has 14 residues. CDR3 sequence reads: CASSEYRGQGTQYF. The CDR3 coding sequence is TGTGCCAGCAGTGAATACCGGGGACAGGGCACGCAGTATTTT.

V gene TRBV7-9 combines with J gene TRBJ1-1; the match to TRBD1 covers 10 bases. J gave up 4 bases and V 6 bases, and 17 bases lay outside the gene matches. The CDR3 totals 18 residues. The germline gives CDR1 SEHNR, CDR2 FQNEAQ (reference sequence). The CDR3 sequence is CASSSKDRGRGFSTEAFF. The CDR3 DNA reads TGTGCCAGCAGTTCAAAAGACAGGGGGCGCGGATTTAGCACTGAAGCTTTCTTT.

The V gene is TRBV5-4, the J gene TRBJ2-5, with 10 bases that match TRBD2. V was clipped by 0 bases and J by 5 bases; unmatched bases: 10. CDR3 length: 17 residues. Per germline, CDR1 SGHNT and CDR2 YYREEE (reference sequence). The CDR3 loop is CASSLARSSGRRETQYF. CDR3 in DNA: TGTGCCAGCAGCTTGGCTCGGAGTAGCGGGAGGAGGGAGACCCAGTACTTC. Variable domain in full (rest from reference TRBV5-4 and TRBJ2-5): ETGVTQSPTHLIKTRGQQVTLRCSSQSGHNTVSWYQQALGQGPQFIFQYYREEENGRGNFPPRFSGLQFPNYSSELNVNALELDDSALYLCASSLARSSGRRETQYFGPGTRLLVL.

This clone was detected only once. This chain joins TRBV18 and TRBJ2-3; 7 nucleotides match TRBD2. The junction had 6 bases not matched to a gene; V was cut back by 1 base and J by 2 bases. The CDR3 sequence is 16 residues long. Looked up from germline, CDR1 is KGHSH and CDR2 is LQKENI. For the CDR3, the DNA is TGTGCCAGCTCACCACTAGCTAGCGGAGACACAGATACGCAGTATTTT. Translated, it gives CASSPLASGDTDTQYF.

The rearrangement uses TRBV6-1 and TRBJ2-2; 10 nucleotides match TRBD2. The CDR3 runs 19 residues. From germline, CDR1 is MNHNS and CDR2 SASEGT. The V segment lost 2 bases and the J segment 5 bases; nucleotides outside the gene matches: 14. The CDR3 loop reads CASSERASGRFVFTGELFF. CDR3 in DNA: TGTGCCAGCAGTGAAAGGGCTAGCGGGAGATTTGTGTTTACCGGGGAGCTGTTTTTT.